This record looks at one TCR beta chain sequence and its context. Its antigen is unknown. The PCR employed 60 Vbeta primers together with 13 Jbeta primers. TCRdb keeps only in-frame clones here, not all; method: immunoSEQ multiplex PCR. The sample consists of 100,000 to 150,000 clones, around 81% of them appearing once. The data are from a study of cytomegalovirus exposure and HLA in healthy donors. Regarding the study as a whole: The study found most TCR sequences rare, yet found some public TCRs in many donors.

The CDR3 spans 17 residues. V was trimmed by 1 base and J by 0 bases, leaving 13 bases between them. Germline-derived CDR1 and CDR2 are SEHNR and FQNEAQ (reference sequence). The source is a woman in her 50s in good health and CMV-seronegative. This chain links TRBV7-9 with TRBJ1-3; no firm D call. The sequenced sample consisted of PBMCs. This CDR3 is CASSLEPTGVSGNTIYF. The CDR3 DNA reads TGTGCCAGCAGCTTAGAACCGACCGGGGTCTCTGGAAACACCATATATTTT.